Listed below are T cell receptor beta chains from one sample, sequenced in a study of cytomegalovirus exposure and HLA in healthy donors. Profiled with immunoSEQ multiplex PCR; TCRdb holds only in-frame clones, not every one. The sample data list 95,000 to 150,000 clones. The sample was PBMCs. The receptors come from a man between 18 and 29 years old in good health and CMV-seronegative. Both conserved end residues are part of each CDR3. The order of the fields is CDR3 protein, V gene.

CDR3 protein: CASSRTAGYVYEQYF; V gene: TRBV23-1
CDR3 protein: CASSPGLDRNQPQHF; V gene: TRBV18
CDR3 protein: CASSLVQASEAFF; V gene: TRBV7-9
CDR3 protein: CASSSGLRSYNEQFF; V gene: TRBV5-1
CDR3 protein: CATSRVAQGYEQYF; V gene: TRBV15
CDR3 protein: CASSLVAVNTEAFF; V gene: TRBV5-1
CDR3 protein: CASRVTGNQPQHF; V gene: TRBV6-1
CDR3 protein: CASSMGTIYGYTF; V gene: TRBV19
CDR3 protein: CASSQETSGAYEQYF; V gene: TRBV4-2
CDR3 protein: CSANRDNYSPAFF; V gene: TRBV29-1
CDR3 protein: CASTTGEGTDGIQYF; V gene: TRBV25-1
CDR3 protein: CASSHNYEQYF; V gene: TRBV14
CDR3 protein: CASSERLILGDVSDYGYTF; V gene: TRBV9